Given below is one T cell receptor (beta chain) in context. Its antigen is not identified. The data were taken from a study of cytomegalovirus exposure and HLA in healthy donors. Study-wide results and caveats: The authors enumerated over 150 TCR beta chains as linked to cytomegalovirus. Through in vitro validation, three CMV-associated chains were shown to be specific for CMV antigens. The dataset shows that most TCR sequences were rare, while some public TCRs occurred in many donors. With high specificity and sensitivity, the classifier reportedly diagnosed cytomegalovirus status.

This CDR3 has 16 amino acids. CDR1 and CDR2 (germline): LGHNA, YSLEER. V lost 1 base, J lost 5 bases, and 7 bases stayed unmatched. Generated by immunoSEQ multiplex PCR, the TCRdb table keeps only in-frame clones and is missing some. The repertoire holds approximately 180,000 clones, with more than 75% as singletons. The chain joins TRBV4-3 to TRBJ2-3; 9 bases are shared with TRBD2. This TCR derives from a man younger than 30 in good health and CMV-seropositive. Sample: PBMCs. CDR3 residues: CASSQGVAGAGDTQYF. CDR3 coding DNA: TGCGCCAGCAGCCAAGGAGTAGCGGGAGCGGGAGATACGCAGTATTTT.